This T cell receptor (beta chain) was documented in a study of CD8+ T cells in alopecia areata. Study-wide findings and caveats: With tofacitinib ongoing, many expanded lesional clones persisted in both scalp and blood. Higher clonality and more expanded CD8+ clones appeared in lesional than normal scalp.

RNA, once extracted, was reverse transcribed into cDNA for use as the sequencing template. TCRdb's table, derived via immunoSEQ multiplex PCR, lists solely in-frame clones and lacks some. The sample holds more than 130,000 clones, 82% seen once. As to treatment: oral pan-JAK inhibitor, 5-10 mg twice daily. Germline V CDR1 and CDR2: MNHEY, SMNVEV (reference sequence). CDR3 size: 13 residues. With 6 bases clipped from V and 1 base from J, the junction kept 2 bases outside the gene matches. With regard to this clone: The antigen is unknown.

The source is a human donor with alopecia areata. The source was CD8+ T cells sorted from blood, collected at week 4, from a patient treated with tofacitinib. This chain joins TRBV27 and TRBJ1-2, with 7 bases matching TRBD1. The CDR3: CASSPGGNYGYTF. For the CDR3, the DNA is TGTGCCAGCAGCCCAGGGGGTAACTATGGCTACACCTTC.